This T cell receptor (beta chain) was sequenced in a study of OX40 agonist ivuxolimab in advanced cancers. As for the study in general: Patients were given ivuxolimab, an antibody that agonizes OX40 (CD134). Regarding the study as a whole: Compared with CD4+, CD8+ T cells on average had more expanded clones.

Repertoires were generated with immunoSEQ multiplex PCR, while TCRdb's copy carries only in-frame clones and drops some. Among roughly 61,000 clones listed, 75% to 90% were seen once. A single count supports this clone. Its antigen is not known. This CDR3 is 14 amino acids long. Germline assignment: CDR1 SEHNR and CDR2 FQNEAQ (reference sequence). V was trimmed by 5 bases and J by 1 base, leaving 12 bases between them. The specimen was CD4+ or CD8+ T cells sorted from blood, collected in a trial of the OX40 agonist ivuxolimab. The TCR originated in an adult with an advanced solid tumor such as melanoma, head and neck, liver or kidney cancer. This sequence joins TRBV7-9 and TRBJ2-7, with a tentative D call TRBD2 (6 bases). The CDR3: CASSQRGNSYEQYF. The CDR3 region has the DNA TGTGCCAGCAGCCAACGCGGGAATTCCTACGAGCAGTACTTC.